Sequencing of this T cell receptor (beta chain) was carried out in a study of cytomegalovirus exposure and HLA in healthy donors. General observations from the study: Most sequenced TCRs were rare (though some public TCRs occurred in many donors).

Points on this clone: Its antigen is currently unknown.

The data were produced by immunoSEQ multiplex PCR, yet TCRdb's version contains in-frame clones alone and is incomplete. The sample contains some 150,000 clones, 90% of which appear only once. Germline CDR1 is SGDLS and CDR2 is YYNGEE. This CDR3 comprises 14 residues. The V segment lost 4 bases and the J segment 6 bases; nucleotides outside the gene matches: 8. The chain joins TRBV9 to TRBJ2-7, with 9 bases fitting TRBD2. Sequencing was performed on PBMCs. This sequence was found in a woman aged 25 to 39 in good health and CMV-seropositive. The CDR3 DNA follows: TGTGCCAGCAGCCAGTCTAGCGGGAATCCCGAGCAGTACTTC. Its protein product is CASSQSSGNPEQYF.